The rows below give T cell receptor beta chains drawn from one sample of a study of PD-1 blockade in classical Hodgkin lymphoma. Profiling relied on immunoSEQ multiplex PCR, and the TCRdb table lists in-frame clones only, not all of them. This table holds around 150,000 clones, less than 80% found once. The source was peripheral blood mononuclear cells (PBMCs), collected before the second cycle of nivolumab. These receptors were obtained from a human donor with classical Hodgkin lymphoma. Both conserved end residues are part of each CDR3. The D gene is left open where the match is weak. Clone sizes are given selectively: once, few, many, or a class where the clone is expanded.

abundance: -; j_gene: TRBJ2-7; d_gene: -; v_gene: TRBV7-2; CDR3nt: TGTGCCAGCAGCTGGGAGGAGGCGGGCGAGCAGTACTTC; CDR3aa: CASSWEEAGEQYF
abundance: -; j_gene: TRBJ1-3; d_gene: TRBD1; v_gene: TRBV7-9; CDR3nt: TGTGCCAGCAGCTTAGCTTACAGGGGAGGTGGAAACACCATATATTTT; CDR3aa: CASSLAYRGGGNTIYF
abundance: -; j_gene: TRBJ2-3; d_gene: -; v_gene: TRBV18; CDR3nt: TGTGCCAGCTCACCACCTAGCACAGATACGCAGTATTTT; CDR3aa: CASSPPSTDTQYF
abundance: -; j_gene: TRBJ1-4; d_gene: -; v_gene: TRBV5-1; CDR3nt: TGCGCCAGCAGCCTTTGGACGGGCAGCTGGGGAGGAAAACTGTTTTTT; CDR3aa: CASSLWTGSWGGKLFF
abundance: -; j_gene: TRBJ1-3; d_gene: TRBD1; v_gene: TRBV15; CDR3nt: TGTGCCACCAGCAGAGAACCAGACAGGGGTTCTACTGGAAACACCATATATTTT; CDR3aa: CATSREPDRGSTGNTIYF
abundance: few; j_gene: TRBJ2-2; d_gene: TRBD2; v_gene: TRBV6-6; CDR3nt: TGTGCCAGCAGTGTGACTAGCGGGGGCACCGGGGAGCTGTTTTTT; CDR3aa: CASSVTSGGTGELFF
abundance: many; j_gene: TRBJ2-3; d_gene: TRBD2; v_gene: TRBV19; CDR3nt: TGTGCCAGTAGTATAGATGGCGGGGGATTCACAGATACGCAGTATTTT; CDR3aa: CASSIDGGGFTDTQYF
abundance: -; j_gene: TRBJ2-7; d_gene: -; v_gene: TRBV6-5; CDR3nt: TGTGCCAGCAGGCACAGGAGTTTCTACGAGCAGTACTTC; CDR3aa: CASRHRSFYEQYF
abundance: -; j_gene: TRBJ2-7; d_gene: -; v_gene: TRBV5-4; CDR3nt: TGTGCCAGCAGCTTAGGAGGGGCCGACCTCTACGAGCAGTACTTC; CDR3aa: CASSLGGADLYEQYF
abundance: -; j_gene: TRBJ2-7; d_gene: -; v_gene: TRBV30; CDR3nt: TGTGCCTGGAGTAACCAGGGCCCTGACGAGCAGTACTTC; CDR3aa: CAWSNQGPDEQYF
abundance: -; j_gene: TRBJ2-3; d_gene: -; v_gene: TRBV6-4; CDR3nt: TGTGCCAGCAGTGCTCAGGGATACGATACGCAGTATTTT; CDR3aa: CASSAQGYDTQYF
abundance: -; j_gene: TRBJ2-5; d_gene: -; v_gene: TRBV5-4; CDR3nt: TGTGCCAGCAGCCCGGAGGCGGGGGAGACCCAGTACTTC; CDR3aa: CASSPEAGETQYF
abundance: -; j_gene: TRBJ2-7; d_gene: -; v_gene: TRBV11-2; CDR3nt: TGTGCCAGCAGCTTACAGGTCTACGAGCAGTACTTC; CDR3aa: CASSLQVYEQYF
abundance: -; j_gene: TRBJ2-3; d_gene: -; v_gene: TRBV19; CDR3nt: TGTGCCAGTAGTCCAGGCCCCGGGGATACGCAGTATTTT; CDR3aa: CASSPGPGDTQYF
abundance: -; j_gene: TRBJ1-1; d_gene: TRBD1; v_gene: TRBV6-5; CDR3nt: TGTGCCAGCAGTTCCCCCCGTGACAGGGGTTACACTGAAGCTTTCTTT; CDR3aa: CASSSPRDRGYTEAFF
abundance: once; j_gene: TRBJ2-2; d_gene: TRBD2; v_gene: TRBV7-6; CDR3nt: TGTGCCAGCAGCTTGGGAGCGGGGTTGGACACCGGGGAGCTGTTTTTT; CDR3aa: CASSLGAGLDTGELFF
abundance: -; j_gene: TRBJ2-7; d_gene: TRBD1; v_gene: TRBV9; CDR3nt: TGTGCCAGCAGCTTCCCGGGACAGGGAACCTACGAGCAGTACTTC; CDR3aa: CASSFPGQGTYEQYF
abundance: -; j_gene: TRBJ1-4; d_gene: TRBD1; v_gene: TRBV7-2; CDR3nt: TGTGCCAGCACGCATCAGGGGGCAAATGAAAAACTGTTTTTT; CDR3aa: CASTHQGANEKLFF
abundance: -; j_gene: TRBJ2-3; d_gene: -; v_gene: TRBV10-3; CDR3nt: TGTGCCATCAGTAGGGCTAGGGGGGTAGATACGCAGTATTTT; CDR3aa: CAISRARGVDTQYF
abundance: -; j_gene: TRBJ2-7; d_gene: TRBD2; v_gene: TRBV19; CDR3nt: TGTGCCAGTCGAGCGGGAGCGGGTCGCGAGCAGTACTTC; CDR3aa: CASRAGAGREQYF
abundance: few; j_gene: TRBJ2-3; d_gene: TRBD1; v_gene: TRBV6-1; CDR3nt: TGTGCCAGCAGTCAAGAACCGGGACAGGCTTACACAGATACGCAGTATTTT; CDR3aa: CASSQEPGQAYTDTQYF
abundance: -; j_gene: TRBJ1-1; d_gene: -; v_gene: TRBV6-5; CDR3nt: TGTGCCAGCAGACAACTTTCGAGGGGGTGCACTGAAGCTTTCTTT; CDR3aa: CASRQLSRGCTEAFF
abundance: once; j_gene: TRBJ2-7; d_gene: -; v_gene: TRBV10-3; CDR3nt: TGTGCCATCAGTGAGATTCAGCCCGAGCAGTACTTC; CDR3aa: CAISEIQPEQYF
abundance: -; j_gene: TRBJ1-6; d_gene: -; v_gene: TRBV10-3; CDR3nt: TGTGCCATCAGCGAGATACAGAATTCACCCCTCCACTTT; CDR3aa: CAISEIQNSPLHF
abundance: -; j_gene: TRBJ1-2; d_gene: -; v_gene: TRBV27; CDR3nt: TGTGCCAGCAGTTTAATTCCCAGCCAGGGGGGCTACACCTTC; CDR3aa: CASSLIPSQGGYTF
abundance: -; j_gene: TRBJ1-2; d_gene: TRBD1; v_gene: TRBV5-1; CDR3nt: TGCGCCAGCAGCCTACTCCTGGGACAGGGCCGTAGCTACACCTTC; CDR3aa: CASSLLLGQGRSYTF
abundance: -; j_gene: TRBJ2-2; d_gene: TRBD2; v_gene: TRBV5-1; CDR3nt: TGCGCCAGCAGCTTGGAGGGAGCGGGGATTCCCGGGGAGCTGTTTTTT; CDR3aa: CASSLEGAGIPGELFF
abundance: -; j_gene: TRBJ2-2; d_gene: TRBD1; v_gene: TRBV27; CDR3nt: TGTGCCAGCAGTTTACAGGGGGCTGGCGGGGAGCTGTTTTTT; CDR3aa: CASSLQGAGGELFF
abundance: -; j_gene: TRBJ2-1; d_gene: -; v_gene: TRBV7-9; CDR3nt: TGTGCCAGCAGCTTAGCTGCCCCGAGGGGGCAGTTCTTC; CDR3aa: CASSLAAPRGQFF
abundance: -; j_gene: TRBJ2-7; d_gene: TRBD2; v_gene: TRBV11-2; CDR3nt: TGTGCCAGCAGCCCAAGGGCACCAGAGTGGCGGGAGGTTCGTAACGAGCAGTACTTC; CDR3aa: CASSPRAPEWREVRNEQYF
abundance: -; j_gene: TRBJ2-7; d_gene: TRBD2; v_gene: TRBV7-2; CDR3nt: TGTGCATCCCGGGTAGCGGGAGGGCCCTCGGGCGAGCAGTACTTC; CDR3aa: CASRVAGGPSGEQYF
abundance: -; j_gene: TRBJ1-1; d_gene: -; v_gene: TRBV25-1; CDR3nt: TGTGCCAGCAGACAGGCAGCTGAAGCTTTCTTT; CDR3aa: CASRQAAEAFF
abundance: -; j_gene: TRBJ2-7; d_gene: -; v_gene: TRBV30; CDR3nt: TGTGCCTGGAGTGTACGGGGAGCGTTAAGCTCCTACGAGCAGTACTTC; CDR3aa: CAWSVRGALSSYEQYF
abundance: -; j_gene: TRBJ1-6; d_gene: -; v_gene: TRBV7-2; CDR3nt: TGTGCCAGCAGCTCAGATAGGTACTCACCCCTCCACTTT; CDR3aa: CASSSDRYSPLHF
abundance: -; j_gene: TRBJ1-2; d_gene: TRBD1; v_gene: TRBV6-1; CDR3nt: TGTGCCAGCAGTGAAGCGCCCTTTCCGACAGGGGGCAGGGGTGGCTACACCTTC; CDR3aa: CASSEAPFPTGGRGGYTF
abundance: few; j_gene: TRBJ1-3; d_gene: -; v_gene: TRBV6-1; CDR3nt: TGTGCCAGCAGTGTCGCTCTTCCTGGAAACACCATATATTTT; CDR3aa: CASSVALPGNTIYF
abundance: -; j_gene: TRBJ1-5; d_gene: -; v_gene: TRBV6-5; CDR3nt: TGTGCCAGCAGTTACGCGCAGGGACGACAGCCCCAGCATTTT; CDR3aa: CASSYAQGRQPQHF
abundance: once; j_gene: TRBJ1-4; d_gene: TRBD1; v_gene: TRBV4-1; CDR3nt: TGCGCCAGCAGCCACGACAGGGGGCTAGGTGAAAAACTGTTTTTT; CDR3aa: CASSHDRGLGEKLFF
abundance: -; j_gene: TRBJ2-3; d_gene: -; v_gene: TRBV29-1; CDR3nt: TGCAGCGTTGGTAGGGGATGGACAGATACGCAGTATTTT; CDR3aa: CSVGRGWTDTQYF
abundance: -; j_gene: TRBJ2-3; d_gene: -; v_gene: TRBV28; CDR3nt: TGTGCCAGCAGTCTCGGGGCGTTGGGCAGATATTTT; CDR3aa: CASSLGALGRYF
abundance: -; j_gene: TRBJ2-3; d_gene: TRBD2; v_gene: TRBV7-3; CDR3nt: TGTGCCAGCAGCACCCGACTAGCGGGGGGGATAGATACGCAGTATTTT; CDR3aa: CASSTRLAGGIDTQYF
abundance: -; j_gene: TRBJ1-6; d_gene: TRBD1; v_gene: TRBV11-2; CDR3nt: TGTGCCAGCAGCTACCGGGGGACAGGGGATTCACCCCTCCACTTT; CDR3aa: CASSYRGTGDSPLHF
abundance: few; j_gene: TRBJ2-7; d_gene: -; v_gene: TRBV4-1; CDR3nt: TGCGCCAGCAGCCAAGATCCTTACAGGCGATCCTACGAGCAGTACTTC; CDR3aa: CASSQDPYRRSYEQYF
abundance: -; j_gene: TRBJ2-7; d_gene: -; v_gene: TRBV28; CDR3nt: TGTGCCAGCAGTTCCCACTATCGTGACGAGCAGTACTTC; CDR3aa: CASSSHYRDEQYF
abundance: -; j_gene: TRBJ2-1; d_gene: TRBD2; v_gene: TRBV27; CDR3nt: TGTGCCAGCAGTTCCCAAGCGGGGCCCTACAATGAGCAGTTCTTC; CDR3aa: CASSSQAGPYNEQFF
abundance: -; j_gene: TRBJ1-5; d_gene: -; v_gene: TRBV5-1; CDR3nt: TGCGCCAGCAGCGATCCTGGCGGGCCCCAGCATTTT; CDR3aa: CASSDPGGPQHF
abundance: -; j_gene: TRBJ2-1; d_gene: -; v_gene: TRBV19; CDR3nt: TGTGCCAGTAAGTATGCCAGCTCCTACAATGAGCAGTTCTTC; CDR3aa: CASKYASSYNEQFF
abundance: -; j_gene: TRBJ2-1; d_gene: TRBD1; v_gene: TRBV5-3; CDR3nt: TGTGCCAGAAGCTATCCGGGACAGAAATACAATGAGCAGTTCTTC; CDR3aa: CARSYPGQKYNEQFF
abundance: -; j_gene: TRBJ2-2; d_gene: -; v_gene: TRBV10-3; CDR3nt: TGTGCCATCAGTGGGGGAGGGGAGCTGTTTTTT; CDR3aa: CAISGGGELFF
abundance: -; j_gene: TRBJ2-3; d_gene: -; v_gene: TRBV5-1; CDR3nt: TGCGCCAGCAGCTTGTCCCATCTTAGCACAGATACGCAGTATTTT; CDR3aa: CASSLSHLSTDTQYF
abundance: -; j_gene: TRBJ1-1; d_gene: -; v_gene: TRBV7-9; CDR3nt: TGTGCCAGCAGCGAACGACAGCCAGGTTTGTTT; CDR3aa: CASSERQPGLF
abundance: once; j_gene: TRBJ2-7; d_gene: -; v_gene: TRBV28; CDR3nt: TGTGCCAGCAGTTTACTCGGGACACTCGGCTACGAGCAGTACTTC; CDR3aa: CASSLLGTLGYEQYF
abundance: -; j_gene: TRBJ1-6; d_gene: TRBD1; v_gene: TRBV11-2; CDR3nt: TGTGCCAGCAGCACCGGGGGATGGACAGGGCCCCTCCACTTT; CDR3aa: CASSTGGWTGPLHF
abundance: -; j_gene: TRBJ2-1; d_gene: TRBD2; v_gene: TRBV18; CDR3nt: TGTGCCAGCTTGACTAGCGTTAGCTCCTACAATGAGCAGTTCTTC; CDR3aa: CASLTSVSSYNEQFF
abundance: -; j_gene: TRBJ2-7; d_gene: TRBD1; v_gene: TRBV19; CDR3nt: TGTGCCAGTAGCGCACAGGGGATCAGGAACGAGCAGTACTTC; CDR3aa: CASSAQGIRNEQYF
abundance: -; j_gene: TRBJ2-7; d_gene: TRBD1; v_gene: TRBV6-6; CDR3nt: TGTGCCAGCAGTTTAACCGGGACAGGGATCTCCTACGAGCAGTACTTC; CDR3aa: CASSLTGTGISYEQYF
abundance: -; j_gene: TRBJ2-3; d_gene: -; v_gene: TRBV5-1; CDR3nt: TGCGCCAGCAGCACCCCCCCGTCGGGAGTTCTTCGCACAGATACGCAGTATTTT; CDR3aa: CASSTPPSGVLRTDTQYF